This TCR beta chain was captured by sequencing in a study of cytomegalovirus exposure and HLA in healthy donors. This clone showed up just a few times. The CDR3 is made up of 15 amino acids. V gave up 3 bases and J gave up 4 bases; unmatched junction bases: 8. Germline CDR1 LNHDA, CDR2 SQIVND (reference sequence). It was with 60 Vbeta and 13 Jbeta primers that the PCR ran. Method: immunoSEQ multiplex PCR; TCRdb's copy keeps in-frame clones and lacks some. The sample shows tens of thousands of clones, about 78% of them seen only once. This receptor was identified in a man aged 35-49 years in good health and CMV-seronegative. The V gene is TRBV19, the J gene TRBJ1-1; 7 bases line up with TRBD1. Sequences were obtained from PBMCs. This CDR3 reads CASSMKGAGITEAFF. CDR3 DNA: TGTGCCAGTAGTATGAAGGGGGCGGGTATCACTGAAGCTTTCTTT.